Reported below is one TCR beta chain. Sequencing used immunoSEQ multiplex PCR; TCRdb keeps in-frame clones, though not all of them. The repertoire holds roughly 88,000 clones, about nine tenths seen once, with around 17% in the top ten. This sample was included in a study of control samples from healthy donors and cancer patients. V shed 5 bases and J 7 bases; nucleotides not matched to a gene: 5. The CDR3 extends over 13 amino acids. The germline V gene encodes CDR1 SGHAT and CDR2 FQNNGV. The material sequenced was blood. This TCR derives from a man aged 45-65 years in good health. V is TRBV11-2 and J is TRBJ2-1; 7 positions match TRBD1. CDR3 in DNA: TGTGCCAGCAGCATGGTCAGGGGGAATGAGCAGTTCTTC. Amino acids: CASSMVRGNEQFF.